This T cell receptor beta chain was sequenced in a study of CD8 T cells in ankylosing spondylitis. Germline V CDR1 and CDR2: SGHTA, FQGNSA. This CDR3 has 16 residues. V shed 1 base and J shed 0 bases, with 10 bases lying between them. TCRdb re-analysed the 5' RACE reads in MiXCR, keeping a single row per CDR3 protein. The sample lists under 250,000 distinct CDR3 sequences, more than 9% occurring once. General study results and limits: As for the disease-linked clones, they showed a CD8+ phenotype and occurred at relatively low frequencies in peripheral blood.

In its sample, this clonotype was seen many times. Its matching antigen is unknown. The V and J genes are TRBV7-2 and TRBJ2-1; D ambiguous. The TCR originated in a male donor with ankylosing spondylitis or in good health (not recorded which). The sequencing sample was made of blood, either unsorted or a sorted T cell fraction (not recorded which). In DNA form, the CDR3 reads TGTGCCAGCAGCTTAGACCGTCAGAGCTCCTACAATGAGCAGTTCTTC. This translates into CASSLDRQSSYNEQFF.